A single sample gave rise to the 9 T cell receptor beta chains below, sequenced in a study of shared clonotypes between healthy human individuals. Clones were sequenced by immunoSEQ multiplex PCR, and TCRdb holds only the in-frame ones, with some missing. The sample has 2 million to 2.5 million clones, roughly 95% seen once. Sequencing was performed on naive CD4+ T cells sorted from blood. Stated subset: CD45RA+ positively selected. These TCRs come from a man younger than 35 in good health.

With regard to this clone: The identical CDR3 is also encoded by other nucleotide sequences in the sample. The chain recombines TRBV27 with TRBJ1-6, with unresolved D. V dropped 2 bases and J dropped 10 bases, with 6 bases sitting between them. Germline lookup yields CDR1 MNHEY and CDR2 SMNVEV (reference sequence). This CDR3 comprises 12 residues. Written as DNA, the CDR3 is TGTGCCAGCAGTTTAATCGGATCACCCCTCCACTTT. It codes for CASSLIGSPLHF.

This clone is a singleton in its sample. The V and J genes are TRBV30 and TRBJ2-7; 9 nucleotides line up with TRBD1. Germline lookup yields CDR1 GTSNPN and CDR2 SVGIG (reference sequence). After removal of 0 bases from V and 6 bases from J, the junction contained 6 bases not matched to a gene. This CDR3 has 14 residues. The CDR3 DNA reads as TGTGCCTGGAGTGTTCTACAGGGGGCGAGCGAGCAGTACTTC. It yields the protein CAWSVLQGASEQYF.

CDR3 bases: TGCAGCGTTAAATCGGACAGAGACTATGGCTACACCTTC. Protein product: CSVKSDRDYGYTF. J is TRBJ1-2 and V is TRBV29-1; D perhaps matches TRBD1 (6 bases). CDR1 and CDR2 from the germline V gene are SQVTM and ANQGSEA. Trimming shortened V by 5 bases and J by 3 bases, and 13 bases separated the two germline ends. CDR3 length: 13 amino acids.

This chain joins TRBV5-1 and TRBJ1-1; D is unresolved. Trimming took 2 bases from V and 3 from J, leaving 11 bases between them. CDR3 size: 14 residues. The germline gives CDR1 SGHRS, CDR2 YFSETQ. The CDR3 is CASSLGQTDTEAFF. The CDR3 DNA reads TGCGCCAGCAGCTTAGGTCAGACCGACACTGAAGCTTTCTTT.

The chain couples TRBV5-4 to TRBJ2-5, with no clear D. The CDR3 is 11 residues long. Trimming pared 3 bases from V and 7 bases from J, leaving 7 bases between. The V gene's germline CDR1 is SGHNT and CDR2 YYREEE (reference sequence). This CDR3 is CASSSVGTQYF. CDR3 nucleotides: TGTGCCAGCAGCTCAGTGGGGACCCAGTACTTC. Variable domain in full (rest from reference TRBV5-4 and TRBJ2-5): ETGVTQSPTHLIKTRGQQVTLRCSSQSGHNTVSWYQQALGQGPQFIFQYYREEENGRGNFPPRFSGLQFPNYSSELNVNALELDDSALYLCASSSVGTQYFGPGTRLLVL.

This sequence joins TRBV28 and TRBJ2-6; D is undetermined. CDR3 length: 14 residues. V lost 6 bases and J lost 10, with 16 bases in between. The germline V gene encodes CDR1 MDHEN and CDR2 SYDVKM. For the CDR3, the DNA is TGTGCCAGCAGGTCGGCCAGAAACTTAAACGTCCTGACTTTC. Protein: CASRSARNLNVLTF.

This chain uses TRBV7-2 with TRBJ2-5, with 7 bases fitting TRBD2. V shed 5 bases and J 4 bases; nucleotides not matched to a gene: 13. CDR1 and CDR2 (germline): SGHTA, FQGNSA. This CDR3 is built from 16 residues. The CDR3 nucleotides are TGTGCCAGCAGCGGAGGGGCAGCGGGAAAGGGAGAGACCCAGTACTTC. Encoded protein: CASSGGAAGKGETQYF.

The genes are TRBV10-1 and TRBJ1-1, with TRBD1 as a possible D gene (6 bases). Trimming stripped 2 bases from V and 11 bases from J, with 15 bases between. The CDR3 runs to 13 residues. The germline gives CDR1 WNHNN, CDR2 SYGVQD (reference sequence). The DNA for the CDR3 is TGCGCCAGCAGTGAGGGGCAGGGGATCTCCGCTTTCTTT. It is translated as CASSEGQGISAFF.

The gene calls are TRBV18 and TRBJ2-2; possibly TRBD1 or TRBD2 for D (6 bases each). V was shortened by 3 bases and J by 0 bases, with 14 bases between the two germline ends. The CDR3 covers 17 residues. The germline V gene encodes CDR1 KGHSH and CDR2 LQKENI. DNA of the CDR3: TGTGCCAGCTCACCTGGATGGGGGGCTCCGAACACCGGGGAGCTGTTTTTT. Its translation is CASSPGWGAPNTGELFF.